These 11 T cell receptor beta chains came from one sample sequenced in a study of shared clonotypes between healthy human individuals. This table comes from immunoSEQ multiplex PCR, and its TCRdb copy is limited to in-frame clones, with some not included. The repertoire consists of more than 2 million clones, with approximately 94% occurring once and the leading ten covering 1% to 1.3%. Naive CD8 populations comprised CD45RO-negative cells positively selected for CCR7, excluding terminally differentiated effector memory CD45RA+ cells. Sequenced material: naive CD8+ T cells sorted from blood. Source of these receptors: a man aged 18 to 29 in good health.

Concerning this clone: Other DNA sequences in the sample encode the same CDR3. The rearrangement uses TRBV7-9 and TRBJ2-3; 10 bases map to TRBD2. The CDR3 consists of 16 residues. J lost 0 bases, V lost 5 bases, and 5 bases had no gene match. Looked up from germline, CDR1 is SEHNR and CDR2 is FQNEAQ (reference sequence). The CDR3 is CASSPASGGSTDTQYF. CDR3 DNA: TGTGCCAGCAGCCCCGCTAGCGGGGGAAGCACAGATACGCAGTATTTT.

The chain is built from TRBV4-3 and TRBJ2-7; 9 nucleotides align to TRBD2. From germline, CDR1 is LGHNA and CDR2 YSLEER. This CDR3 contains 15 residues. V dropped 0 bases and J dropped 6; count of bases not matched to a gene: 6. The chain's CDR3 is CASSQDGGTSIEQYF. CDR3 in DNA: TGCGCCAGCAGCCAAGATGGAGGGACTAGCATCGAGCAGTACTTC.

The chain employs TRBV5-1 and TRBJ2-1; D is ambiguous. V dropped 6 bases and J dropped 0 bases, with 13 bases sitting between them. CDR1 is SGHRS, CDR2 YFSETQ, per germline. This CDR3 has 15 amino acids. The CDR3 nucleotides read TGCGCCAGCATAGTGTCGCCCGACTCCTACAATGAGCAGTTCTTC. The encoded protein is CASIVSPDSYNEQFF.

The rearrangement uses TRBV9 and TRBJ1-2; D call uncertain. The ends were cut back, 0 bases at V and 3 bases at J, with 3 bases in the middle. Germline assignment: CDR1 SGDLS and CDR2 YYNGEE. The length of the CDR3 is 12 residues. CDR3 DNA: TGTGCCAGCAGCGTAGCGGACTATGGCTACACCTTC. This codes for CASSVADYGYTF. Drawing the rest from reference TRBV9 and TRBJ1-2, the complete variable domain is DSGVTQTPKHLITATGQRVTLRCSPRSGDLSVYWYQQSLDQGLQFLIQYYNGEERAKGNILERFSAQQFPDLHSELNLSSLELGDSALYFCASSVADYGYTFGSGTRLTVV.

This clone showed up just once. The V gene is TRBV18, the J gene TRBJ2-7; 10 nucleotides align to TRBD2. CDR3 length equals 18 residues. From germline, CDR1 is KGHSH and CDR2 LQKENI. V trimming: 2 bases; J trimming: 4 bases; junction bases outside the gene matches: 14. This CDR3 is CASSPFGLAELEGYEQYF. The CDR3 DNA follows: TGTGCCAGCTCACCATTTGGACTAGCGGAGCTTGAAGGTTACGAGCAGTACTTC.

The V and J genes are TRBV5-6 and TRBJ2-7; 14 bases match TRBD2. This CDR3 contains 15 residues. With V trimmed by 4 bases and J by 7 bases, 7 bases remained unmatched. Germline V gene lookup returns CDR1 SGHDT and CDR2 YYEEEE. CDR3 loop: CASSPGTSGSLEQYF. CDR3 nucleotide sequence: TGTGCCAGCAGCCCCGGGACTAGCGGGAGTTTAGAGCAGTACTTC.

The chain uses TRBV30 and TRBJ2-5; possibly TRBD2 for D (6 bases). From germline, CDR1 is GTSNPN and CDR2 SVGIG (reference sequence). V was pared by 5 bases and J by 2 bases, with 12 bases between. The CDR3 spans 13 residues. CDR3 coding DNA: TGTGCCTGGGGTTTTCTAGCGCAAGAGACCCAGTACTTC. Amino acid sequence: CAWGFLAQETQYF.

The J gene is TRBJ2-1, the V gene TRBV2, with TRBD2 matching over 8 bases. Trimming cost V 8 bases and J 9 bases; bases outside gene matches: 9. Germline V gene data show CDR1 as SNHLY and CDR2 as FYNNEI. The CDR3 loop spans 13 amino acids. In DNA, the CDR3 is TGTGCCAGCCAAGGTACCCGGGAGGGTGAGCAGTTCTTC. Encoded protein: CASQGTREGEQFF.

This chain's CDR3 is CASRPSGGGYTF. The DNA for the CDR3 is TGTGCCAGCAGGCCCTCTGGGGGGGGCTACACCTTC. The chain combines TRBV27 with TRBJ1-2; D is possibly TRBD1 (5 bases). Germline V gene sequence: CDR1 MNHEY, CDR2 SMNVEV (reference sequence). CDR3 size: 12 residues. V dropped 6 bases and J dropped 8 bases, with 13 bases sitting between them.

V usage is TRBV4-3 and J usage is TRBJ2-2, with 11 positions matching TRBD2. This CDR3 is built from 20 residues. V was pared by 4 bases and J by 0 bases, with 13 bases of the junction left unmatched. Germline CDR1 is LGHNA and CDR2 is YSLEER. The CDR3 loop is CASSPGGLGLAETNTGELFF. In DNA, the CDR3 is TGCGCCAGCAGCCCCGGGGGGCTGGGACTAGCGGAAACGAACACCGGGGAGCTGTTTTTT.

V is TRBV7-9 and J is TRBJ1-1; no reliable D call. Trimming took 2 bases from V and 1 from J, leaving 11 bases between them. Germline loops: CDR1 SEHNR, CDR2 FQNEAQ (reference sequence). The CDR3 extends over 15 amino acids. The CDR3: CASSLFGLSNTEAFF. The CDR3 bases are TGTGCCAGCAGCTTATTCGGCCTATCGAACACTGAAGCTTTCTTT.